Given below is one TCR beta chain in context. Its antigen is not identified. MiXCR, applied by TCRdb to the RT-PCR reads, yields one record per CDR3 protein. Found here are 650,000 to 800,000 distinct CDR3 sequences, approximately 18% of them singletons; the top ten hold approximately 11%. This sample stems from a study of response to subunit inactivated influenza vaccine. Study outcomes and limitations: Authors suggested few new T cells are recruited by each seasonal influenza vaccination.

The germline V and J ends were trimmed by 4 bases and 0 bases, with 9 bases remaining between them. This CDR3 has 15 residues. Per the germline V gene, CDR1 is SGHTA and CDR2 is FQGNSA. The sequences come from PBMCs from blood, collected more than 4 days after vaccination. This sequence was found in a man aged 50 or older who received an inactivated influenza vaccine. The V gene is TRBV7-2, the J gene TRBJ2-2, with D hard to call. The CDR3 DNA is TGTGCCAGCAGCTCCTACTACTCGAACACCGGGGAGCTGTTTTTT. It codes for CASSSYYSNTGELFF.